This T cell receptor (beta chain) was sequenced during a study of blood T cell repertoires in COVID-19 (dated by TCRdb to 2018 to 2020). For the wider study: The collaborator samples originated in the United States, Italy and Spain and spanned the acute and convalescent phases of COVID-19. The prospective study material was composed of cDNA or gDNA derived from T cells, B-cell-depleted T cells, or PBMCs. Subjects who had been exposed to COVID-19, were actively infected with it, or had recovered from it provided the deeply sampled blood TCRbeta repertoires that made up the dataset. The repertoires were released in a freely available public database meant as a resource for research on the immune response to SARS-CoV-2. Samples were obtained from the ongoing ImmuneRACE study (first 160 participants) and from 950 to 1,500 subjects provided by 6 global collaborators. The sample metadata nearly always contained a de-identified subject ID, COVID-19 status, age in years and sex. HLA class I and class II types, where available, came from metadata supplied by the sample provider rather than from assay-based typing. Study-level results and caveats: The quantity of clinical and demographic metadata differed by source and by participant and was supplied without curation.

TCRbeta CDR3 regions were amplified from genomic DNA by means of the immunoSEQ Assay, a bias-controlled multiplex PCR. In the original analysis: Nucleated cell counts per sample were estimated from amplification of reference gene primers within the assay. To quantify the absolute abundance of each unique TCRbeta CDR3 rearrangement, sequence reads were collapsed and filtered. For each sample, productive Simpson clonality was calculated by taking the square root of Simpson's diversity index across productive rearrangements. TCRdb took this table from immuneACCESS and kept in-frame rearrangements with V and J called. Such tables lack part of the clones; where checked against another copy, unresolved V genes explain under half of the gap, and the rest is unexplained. The V and J calls and the clone size are those of that table, but D and trimming were determined from the DNA. The sample has under 300,000 clones on record, roughly 89% of them singletons. The ten largest clonotypes hold around 2% of the sample.

From its cysteine to its phenylalanine, the CDR3 spans 12 amino acids. Only CDR3 DNA is held: 36 bases, read in frame from base 1. The germline V gene provides CDR1 SGHRS and CDR2 YFSETQ. V is cut by 0 bases and J by 5 bases, and the space between the germline ends is 5 bases. With respect to this clone: The antigen it recognizes is unknown. One base away there is no much larger clone; base qualities are not given.

Another Seattle source contributed samples from volunteer blood donors who had recovered from COVID-19. Collaborating institutions collected whole blood in K2EDTA tubes following their own protocols. For TCRbeta analysis, collaborators shipped samples in one of three forms: frozen whole blood, isolated PBMCs, or DNA extracted from either of those sample types. The sequence was obtained from a man younger than 45 who had recovered from COVID-19. The chain was built from TRBV5-1 and TRBJ1-2; the D gene is perhaps TRBD1, on 5 matching bases. Sequencing was done on a sample of peripheral blood. The CDR3 amino acid sequence is: CASSLEGYGYTF. The DNA sequence follows: TGCGCCAGCAGCTTGGAGGGGTATGGCTACACCTTC.